These T cell receptor beta chains were read from a single sample in a study of metastatic and nonmetastatic thyroid tumors. TCRdb ran MiXCR on the PCR reads. In the table there are more than 20,000 clones, approximately 30% of which are singletons. The specimen sequenced was tumor tissue. Every receptor here comes from a female donor with papillary thyroid cancer or a benign thyroid nodule (not recorded which). Some clones in this sample may be carry-over from other donors' samples. The CDR3 runs from the conserved cysteine through the conserved F or W.

16	TRBV11-2	CASSRLGAGGLNEQFF
15	TRBV30	CAWAGTAATNEKLFF
13	TRBV7-2	CASMTTGVISAFF
15	TRBV7-2	CASSLEGRGGYGYTF
15	TRBV20-1	CSARLAGGSSYEQYF
13	TRBV20-1	CSAITGSDYGYTF
15	TRBV6-1	CASSRGLGPEETQYF
15	TRBV5-5	CASSPLPSGGYGYTF
13	TRBV28	CASSGPLADLQYF
17	TRBV6-2/TRBV6-3	CASLLWTSGSFQETQYF
13	TRBV6-1	CAIRDRDTGELFF
16	TRBV11-1	CASSLNSGVSTDTQYF
13	TRBV11-2	CASSLQVSEKLFF
15	TRBV15	CATSGDSSGGETQYF
16	TRBV9	CASSAAIQFSKNIQYF
14	TRBV6-1	CASSKDRGSYEQYF
13	TRBV20-1	CSARGRGDTEAFF
13	TRBV9	CASSKVGQFEQYF
16	TRBV11-2	CASSPLGTSGRSEQFF
14	TRBV3-1	CASSPGTGAEKLFF
17	TRBV28	CASMWGAWGSYNSPLHF
14	TRBV20-1	CSARTSVDYNEQFF
17	TRBV7-2	CASSLAAYPKSTDTQYF
15	TRBV27	CASSFGTGGTYGYTF
15	TRBV5-5	CASSLTGNPFNEQFF
15	TRBV29-1	CSVDPHLRTGEGYTF
11	TRBV2	CASRLVTQAFF
13	TRBV5-1	CASIVGVLYGYTF
14	TRBV6-1	CASSAGQGGDEQYF
14	TRBV9	CASSAARVESPLHF
15	TRBV19	CASIPSQGRNQPQHF
17	TRBV30	CAWTQGLAGGGGETQYF
15	TRBV11-1	CASSLVLAGLNEQFF
15	TRBV2	CASRAGTSGTDTQYF
13	TRBV7-3	CASSLGWHTEAFF
15	TRBV5-1	CASSFPAGNYNEQFF
17	TRBV4-3	CASSPPGGASHTDTQYF
14	TRBV9	CASSGVGDTGELFF
13	TRBV19	CAPTGKNTVELFF
15	TRBV7-8	CASAPEGWGQETQYF
15	TRBV7-2	CASSLGGGLFYEQYF
12	TRBV18	CASSPGSTRYTF